This T cell receptor (beta chain) was recovered during a study of human T cells and chemical hapten exposure. Time point indicated: healthy volunteer bleed at 2 weeks. Unfractionated whole blood was the source from which total RNA was extracted. Germline V gene sequence: CDR1 MNHNS, CDR2 SASEGT. Between the trimmed V and J ends, which lost 6 bases and 0 bases, there was a span of 14 bases. The length of the CDR3 is 15 residues. TCRdb passed the RACE reads through MiXCR, listing each CDR3 protein once. The sample carries roughly 100,000 distinct CDR3 sequences, approximately 10% recorded once. The rearrangement links TRBV6-1 to TRBJ1-2, with unresolved D. The sequenced sample was whole blood. The source of this sequence is a female donor in good health. Some clones in this sample may be carry-over from other donors' samples. CDR3 in amino acids: CASRGLDGANYGYTF. The CDR3 bases are TGTGCCAGCAGAGGACTGGACGGAGCTAACTATGGCTACACCTTC.